Below are 17 T cell receptor beta chains sequenced from a single sample in a study of beta chain features in type 1 diabetes. General observations from the study: A moderate, significant TCRB CDR3 shortening appeared in type 1 diabetes across four CD4+ subsets.

These receptors have no identified antigens. The whole isolated RNA underwent reverse transcription, so sequencing captured expressed TCRB transcripts. The table came from immunoSEQ multiplex PCR; TCRdb's copy has only in-frame clones and leaves some out. Counted here are 310,000 or so clones, approximately 10% occurring once; the ten biggest clones make up 1%. The specimen was central memory CD4+ T cells from blood. These receptors were collected from a man aged 25 to 40 with type 1 diabetes.

The chain uses TRBV11-2 and TRBJ2-3; D call uncertain. This CDR3 is built from 15 residues. Germline assignment: CDR1 SGHAT and CDR2 FQNNGV. Deletions cut 5 bases from V and 0 bases from J, with 12 bases between. The CDR3 sequence: CASSLTATSTDTQYF. The CDR3 DNA reads TGTGCCAGCAGCCTAACAGCGACTAGCACAGATACGCAGTATTTT.

This clone was observed a handful of times. Other nucleotide sequences from this sample produce the same CDR3. The chain recombines TRBV4-3 with TRBJ1-4; 9 bases match TRBD1. Per germline, CDR1 LGHNA and CDR2 YSLEER. CDR3 length equals 14 residues. With 4 bases clipped from V and 5 bases from J, the junction kept 2 bases outside the gene matches. The CDR3 DNA is TGCGCCAGCAGCCGCGGACAGGGGAATGAAAAACTGTTTTTT. It translates to CASSRGQGNEKLFF.

The rearrangement joins TRBV6-6 to TRBJ2-7; TRBD1 matches at 10 bases. Germline-derived CDR1 and CDR2 are MNHNY and SVGAGI (reference sequence). Trimming cost V 6 bases and J 3 bases; bases outside gene matches: 5. The CDR3 is 14 residues long. As DNA, the CDR3 is TGTGCCAGCAGCCCCCGGACAGGGGGCTACGAGCAGTACTTC. It codes for CASSPRTGGYEQYF.

Only a few counts were recorded for this clone. The J gene is TRBJ2-3, the V gene TRBV29-1; maybe TRBD2 (5 bases). The CDR3 has 13 amino acids. V shed 5 bases and J shed 2 bases, with 11 bases lying between them. The germline V gene encodes CDR1 SQVTM and CDR2 ANQGSEA. CDR3 loop: CSVTSYSTDTQYF. In nucleotides, the CDR3 is TGCAGCGTTACTAGTTACTCCACAGATACGCAGTATTTT.

About this clone: In the same sample, other DNA sequences code for this CDR3. The rearrangement joins TRBV7-2 to TRBJ2-5, with a possible D match to TRBD2 (5 bases). Germline values: CDR1 SGHTA, CDR2 FQGNSA. V lost 3 bases, J lost 2 bases, and 7 bases lay in between. This CDR3 is built from 13 residues. DNA for the CDR3: TGTGCCAGCAGCTTTCGAGGGCAAGAGACCCAGTACTTC. Protein sequence: CASSFRGQETQYF.

This clone was seen a handful of times. The chain recombines TRBV9 with TRBJ2-5; D ambiguous. Looked up from germline, CDR1 is SGDLS and CDR2 is YYNGEE. This CDR3 comprises 13 residues. With 3 bases removed from V and 7 bases from J, the gap between germline ends came to 13 bases. As DNA, the CDR3 is TGTGCCAGCAGCGCAACTAATACGGGGACCCAGTACTTC. Protein sequence: CASSATNTGTQYF.

This clone was counted only a few times. The CDR3 spells CASSVSHTKTDTQYF. The DNA of the CDR3 is TGTGCCAGCAGCGTCTCTCACACAAAAACAGATACGCAGTATTTT. The chain recombines TRBV9 with TRBJ2-3; D remains unclear. V lost 2 bases and J 3 bases, leaving 13 bases between the germline ends. Looked up from germline, CDR1 is SGDLS and CDR2 is YYNGEE. CDR3 size: 15 residues.

This clone has more than one count but fewer than ten. The V call is TRBV9, the J call TRBJ2-2; possibly TRBD2 for D (5 bases). CDR3 length: 16 residues. Per the germline V gene, CDR1 is SGDLS and CDR2 is YYNGEE. The ends were cut back, 0 bases at V and 0 bases at J, with 9 bases in the middle. The CDR3 region has the DNA TGTGCCAGCAGCGTAGTGCGGGTGGCGAACACCGGGGAGCTGTTTTTT. Translating it yields CASSVVRVANTGELFF.

In its sample, this clone was seen a few times. The chain recombines TRBV29-1 with TRBJ2-4, with 7 bases that match TRBD2. The CDR3 sequence is 14 residues long. J was trimmed by 1 base and V by 4 bases; bases with no gene match: 4. Germline values: CDR1 SQVTM, CDR2 ANQGSEA. The CDR3 nucleotides read TGCAGCGTTGGAGGGGAGGGGGCCAAAAACATTCAGTACTTC. It translates to CSVGGEGAKNIQYF. Supplemented by reference TRBV29-1 and TRBJ2-4, the full variable domain reads SAVISQKPSRDICQRGTSLTIQCQVDSQVTMMFWYRQQPGQSLTLIATANQGSEATYESGFVIDKFPISRPNLTFSTLTVSNMSPEDSSIYLCSVGGEGAKNIQYFGAGTRLSVL.

This clone was seen more than once but under ten times. Since a much larger clone is just one base distant, this may be a read error. The V gene is TRBV18, the J gene TRBJ1-1; the D is unclear. The V and J ends lost 2 bases and 1 base respectively, with 5 bases between them. The germline CDR1 and CDR2 sequences are KGHSH and LQKENI. The length of the CDR3 is 13 residues. DNA of the CDR3: TGTGCCAGCTCACCAGGGGAGAACACTGAAGCTTTCTTT. Translated: CASSPGENTEAFF. Combining the CDR3 with reference TRBV18 and TRBJ1-1 gives the whole variable domain NAGVMQNPRHLVRRRGQEARLRCSPMKGHSHVYWYRQLPEEGLKFMVYLQKENIIDESGMPKERFSAEFPKEGPSILRIQQVVRGDSAAYFCASSPGENTEAFFGQGTRLTVV.

This clone was detected only a few times. The chain is built from TRBV7-9 and TRBJ2-7; tentatively, D is TRBD2 (5 bases). This CDR3 contains 13 residues. CDR1 is SEHNR, CDR2 FQNEAQ, per germline (reference sequence). Trimming left V 7 bases short and J 0 bases short, with 10 bases between. CDR3 in DNA: TGTGCCAGCAACCCGGGGTCCTCCTACGAGCAGTACTTC. As protein: CASNPGSSYEQYF.

This clone has a count of ten or more. The rearrangement links TRBV7-2 to TRBJ2-3; D is uncertain. V was cut by 1 base and J by 7 bases, with 12 bases left in between. Germline CDR1 and CDR2: SGHTA and FQGNSA. The CDR3 runs to 14 residues. The CDR3 region has the DNA TGTGCCAGCAGCTTAGGGAGTTCCCCCCATACGCAGTATTTT. Amino acid sequence: CASSLGSSPHTQYF.

This clone has just a few counts. This chain connects TRBV28 to TRBJ2-7; TRBD1 matches at 9 bases. V gave up 3 bases and J gave up 2 bases; unmatched junction bases: 2. Looked up from germline, CDR1 is MDHEN and CDR2 is SYDVKM. The CDR3 runs 14 residues. The CDR3 is CASSFGTGTYEQYF. CDR3 nucleotide sequence: TGTGCCAGCAGTTTCGGGACAGGGACCTACGAGCAGTACTTC.

This clone appeared a few times. This chain joins TRBV18 and TRBJ2-5; no definite D call. The V and J ends lost 5 bases and 5 bases respectively, with 9 bases between them. Germline V lookup: CDR1 KGHSH, CDR2 LQKENI. The CDR3 consists of 12 residues. For the CDR3, the DNA is TGTGCCAGCTCATCCCGCGTTGAGACCCAGTACTTC. This encodes CASSSRVETQYF. The full variable domain, completed using reference TRBV18 and TRBJ2-5, is NAGVMQNPRHLVRRRGQEARLRCSPMKGHSHVYWYRQLPEEGLKFMVYLQKENIIDESGMPKERFSAEFPKEGPSILRIQQVVRGDSAAYFCASSSRVETQYFGPGTRLLVL.

The gene calls are TRBV19 and TRBJ1-2, with 7 positions matching TRBD1. The CDR3 is 13 residues long. Unmatched junction bases numbered 7, after V lost 7 bases and J lost 5 bases. The germline CDR1 and CDR2 sequences are LNHDA and SQIVND (reference sequence). CDR3 sequence: CASTPQGTYGYTF. The DNA of the CDR3 is TGTGCCAGTACCCCACAGGGGACGTATGGCTACACCTTC.

This clone was counted only a few times. The chain uses TRBV27 and TRBJ2-7; TRBD1 is a possible D gene (5 bases). V lost 5 bases to trimming and J lost 11 bases, with 13 bases between them. The CDR3 spans 11 residues. The germline V gene encodes CDR1 MNHEY and CDR2 SMNVEV (reference sequence). CDR3 DNA: TGTGCCAGCAGTAATACAGGACCCAAGTACTTC. Encoded protein: CASSNTGPKYF.

This clone occurred a few times. The chain links TRBV30 to TRBJ2-2, with D unresolved. Deletions cut 5 bases from V and 1 base from J, with 8 bases between. The CDR3 runs to 13 residues. The germline gives CDR1 GTSNPN, CDR2 SVGIG (reference sequence). Here the CDR3 reads CAWARVNTGELFF. CDR3 bases: TGTGCCTGGGCTCGGGTGAACACCGGGGAGCTGTTTTTT.